Listed below are T cell receptor beta chains from one sample, sequenced in a study of neoadjuvant anti-PD-1 for oral cavity cancer. Assay: immunoSEQ multiplex PCR; the TCRdb copy retains only in-frame clones and omits some. This table has about 14,000 clones, roughly 69% appearing once. Source: PBMCs, taken after nivolumab (anti-PD-1) treatment. The receptors were sampled from a person between 35 and 79 years old with oral cavity squamous cell carcinoma. CDR3s include the opening cysteine and the closing phenylalanine or tryptophan. The D gene is left open where the match is weak. Clone size is not always given. Where it is, it says once, few, many or a class for expanded clones.

J gene | clone size | CDR3 length | V gene | D gene | CDR3 DNA | CDR3 protein
TRBJ2-6 | . | 14 | TRBV9 | . | TGTGCCAGCAGCTCAACATCAGACGGGCTCTCCCTGACTTTC | CASSSTSDGLSLTF
TRBJ2-2 | . | 15 | TRBV5-1 | TRBD1 | TGCGCCAGCAGCTCCGGGACAGGCCGCACCGGGGAGCTGTTTTTT | CASSSGTGRTGELFF
TRBJ2-7 | . | 16 | TRBV7-2 | TRBD1 | TGTGCCAGCAGCTTCTCGCTTCAGGGGGCGGCGTACGAGCAGTACTTC | CASSFSLQGAAYEQYF
TRBJ2-7 | few | 16 | TRBV28 | TRBD1 | TGTGCCAGCAGTCCGTTTGGGACAGGGAATTCCTACGAGCAGTACTTC | CASSPFGTGNSYEQYF
TRBJ2-3 | . | 14 | TRBV10-2 | . | TGCGCCAGCAGTGAGTGGATAAGCACAGATACGCAGTATTTT | CASSEWISTDTQYF
TRBJ1-3 | once | 15 | TRBV29-1 | . | TGCAGCGTTGAACAGGGCAGGAGCTCTGGAAACACCATATATTTT | CSVEQGRSSGNTIYF
TRBJ2-2 | . | 14 | TRBV4-2 | . | TGTGCCAGCAGCCAAGAGAAGGGTCCCGGGGAGCTGTTTTTT | CASSQEKGPGELFF
TRBJ2-7 | . | 16 | TRBV5-6 | TRBD1 | TGTGCCAGCAGCTTGGGGACAGGCGAATACTCCTACGAGCAGTACTTC | CASSLGTGEYSYEQYF
TRBJ2-1 | . | 17 | TRBV19 | . | TGTGCCAGTAGAGGTCGCCCGGTGACTAGGTCCTACAATGAGCAGTTCTTC | CASRGRPVTRSYNEQFF
TRBJ2-6 | . | 14 | TRBV6-4 | . | TGTGCCAGCAGTCCGACACCTGGGGCCAACGTCCTGACTTTC | CASSPTPGANVLTF
TRBJ1-4 | . | 12 | TRBV5-5 | . | TGTGCCAGCAGCTTGACGGTAGAAAAACTGTTTTTT | CASSLTVEKLFF
TRBJ1-5 | . | 12 | TRBV10-3 | TRBD1 | TGTGCCATCCGGGACAGGGGACAGCCCCAGCATTTT | CAIRDRGQPQHF
TRBJ2-7 | . | 13 | TRBV5-1 | . | TGCGCCAGCAGCCTTACTAGCCCCTACGAGCAGTACTTC | CASSLTSPYEQYF
TRBJ1-3 | . | 16 | TRBV7-9 | TRBD1 | TGTGCCAGCAGCTTAGCTGGGACAGACTCTGGAAACACCATATATTTT | CASSLAGTDSGNTIYF
TRBJ2-7 | . | 14 | TRBV27 | TRBD2 | TGTGCCAGCAGGCGGGGCGGGAGGGCCGGCGAGCAGTACTTC | CASRRGGRAGEQYF
TRBJ1-1 | . | 15 | TRBV7-8 | TRBD1 | TGTGCCAGCAGCTCATATAGAACAGGGGGCCGTGAAGCTTTCTTT | CASSSYRTGGREAFF
TRBJ1-1 | . | 12 | TRBV7-8 | . | TGTGCCAGCAGCCCGACGGCGATTGAAGCTTTCTTT | CASSPTAIEAFF
TRBJ1-5 | . | 16 | TRBV7-2 | . | TGTGCCAGCAGCTTGCCGATCGGGACCGGGGATCAGCCCCAGCATTTT | CASSLPIGTGDQPQHF
TRBJ2-1 | . | 17 | TRBV28 | TRBD2 | TGTGCCATCACTTCGGGCGGGAGGGCCCTCTCCTACAATGAGCAGTTCTTC | CAITSGGRALSYNEQFF
TRBJ2-2 | . | 17 | TRBV27 | TRBD1 | TGTGCCAGCAGTTTATACTCCGGGACAGGGGGCCCCGGGGAGCTGTTTTTT | CASSLYSGTGGPGELFF
TRBJ2-5 | . | 16 | TRBV4-2 | TRBD2 | TGTGCCAGCAGCCAATCCCTTAGCGGGGGGGCTGAGACCCAGTACTTC | CASSQSLSGGAETQYF
TRBJ2-3 | . | 14 | TRBV5-1 | TRBD2 | TGCGCCAGCCGAGAGCGGGATTGGGGTGATACGCAGTATTTT | CASRERDWGDTQYF
TRBJ2-1 | . | 13 | TRBV5-1 | . | TGCGCCAGCAGCTTCGTAGGGGGCAATGAGCAGTTCTTC | CASSFVGGNEQFF
TRBJ1-2 | . | 12 | TRBV7-8 | . | TGTGCCAGCAGCTTGGGGGTATATGGCTACACCTTC | CASSLGVYGYTF
TRBJ2-5 | once | 18 | TRBV10-3 | TRBD2 | TGTGCCATCAGTGAAATCCGACTAGCGGGAGGGCTCGAAGAGACCCAGTACTTC | CAISEIRLAGGLEETQYF
TRBJ1-2 | few | 14 | TRBV2 | TRBD1 | TGTGCCAGCAGGAGCAGGACAGGCGCCAATGGCTACACCTTC | CASRSRTGANGYTF
TRBJ2-7 | few | 16 | TRBV4-1 | TRBD2 | TGCGCCAGCAGCCCCGGGAGACTAGCGGGTTTTAGCGAGCAGTACTTC | CASSPGRLAGFSEQYF
TRBJ2-1 | once | 12 | TRBV29-1 | TRBD1 | TGCAGCGTTGACCGACAGGGGGTGGAGCAGTTCTTC | CSVDRQGVEQFF
TRBJ1-2 | . | 16 | TRBV5-5 | . | TGTGCCAGCAGCTTGGAAGGTGGCAGGGCCAGGTATGGCTACACCTTC | CASSLEGGRARYGYTF
TRBJ2-3 | . | 14 | TRBV27 | . | TGTGCCAGCAGTTTAGACCAGAGCACAGATACGCAGTATTTT | CASSLDQSTDTQYF
TRBJ2-5 | . | 13 | TRBV5-8 | . | TGTGCCAGCAGCTCCCGTCACCAAGAGACCCAGTACTTC | CASSSRHQETQYF
TRBJ1-2 | few | 17 | TRBV19 | . | TGTGCCAGTAGTATAGTAGACAGTCATGAGTCTAACTATGGCTACACCTTC | CASSIVDSHESNYGYTF
TRBJ1-1 | . | 13 | TRBV7-3 | . | TGTGCCAGCAGCTTAAGTATGAACACTGAAGCTTTCTTT | CASSLSMNTEAFF
TRBJ2-2 | . | 15 | TRBV9 | TRBD1 | TGTGCCAGCAGCGCCCGACAGGGTCCTACCGGGGAGCTGTTTTTT | CASSARQGPTGELFF
TRBJ1-1 | . | 15 | TRBV19 | . | TGTGCCAGTAGGATCTCCCAGGGGACCGGCACTGAAGCTTTCTTT | CASRISQGTGTEAFF
TRBJ2-3 | . | 15 | TRBV7-3 | TRBD2 | TGTGCCAGCAGCTTAGCGGGAGGGCCTCACGATACGCAGTATTTT | CASSLAGGPHDTQYF
TRBJ1-1 | . | 16 | TRBV4-1 | TRBD1 | TGCGCCAGCAGCCAAATTTTGCGGCAGGGGGACGCTGAAGCTTTCTTT | CASSQILRQGDAEAFF
TRBJ2-3 | . | 17 | TRBV6-1 | TRBD2 | TGTGCCAGCAGTGAGCTACTAGGCGGGGGAAATTTGGATACGCAGTATTTT | CASSELLGGGNLDTQYF
TRBJ2-7 | . | 15 | TRBV5-4 | . | TGTGCCAGCAGCTTGGAACCCGGGGATCGCTACGAGCAGTACTTC | CASSLEPGDRYEQYF
TRBJ1-1 | . | 14 | TRBV9 | . | TGTGCCAGCAGTCAAGTCTCAGGGATCACTGAAGCTTTCTTT | CASSQVSGITEAFF
TRBJ2-2 | . | 15 | TRBV7-3 | TRBD2 | TGTGCCAGCAGCACCGGGGGGGCGGTCACCGGGGAGCTGTTTTTT | CASSTGGAVTGELFF
TRBJ2-5 | . | 12 | TRBV7-9 | . | TGTGCCAGCAGCATTAGCGTAGAGACCCAGTACTTC | CASSISVETQYF
TRBJ1-1 | . | 16 | TRBV4-2 | . | TGTGCCAGCAGCCAAGACGCCGACGCTTTCAGCACTGAAGCTTTCTTT | CASSQDADAFSTEAFF
TRBJ2-1 | . | 15 | TRBV9 | . | TGTGCCAGCAGCGCTGGGGGGGGCACCTACAATGAGCAGTTCTTC | CASSAGGGTYNEQFF
TRBJ2-6 | . | 18 | TRBV5-1 | TRBD1 | TGCGCCAGCAGCTTCCTCCCGGGACAGGCCTCTGGGGCCAACGTCCTGACTTTC | CASSFLPGQASGANVLTF
TRBJ1-1 | few | 14 | TRBV11-2 | . | TGTGCCAGCAGCCACAGCGGACAACCCACTGTAGCTTTCTTT | CASSHSGQPTVAFF
TRBJ2-2 | . | 17 | TRBV7-8 | . | TGTGCCAGCAACCCTCAGCGGCTGTGGGCTTCTACCGGGGAGCTGTTTTTT | CASNPQRLWASTGELFF
TRBJ1-5 | few | 14 | TRBV2 | TRBD1 | TGTGCCAGCAGTGGGGTGGACAGGAATCAGCCCCAGCATTTT | CASSGVDRNQPQHF
TRBJ1-1 | few | 15 | TRBV7-3 | . | TGTGCCAGCAGCTTAGTAGGAAGCCCTGGGGGTGAAGCTTTCTTT | CASSLVGSPGGEAFF